The rows below give T cell receptor beta chains drawn from one sample of a study of T cell responses to AZD1222 COVID-19 vaccine. Data came from immunoSEQ multiplex PCR; TCRdb stores just in-frame clones and leaves some out. In the table there are some 170,000 clones, about 92% of which are singletons. Material: peripheral blood, obtained on day 0 of AZD1222 vaccination. The source of these receptors is an adult in good health. Both conserved end residues are part of each CDR3. The order of the fields is V gene, J gene, D gene, CDR3 protein. The D gene is left open where the match is weak.

TRBV5-1	TRBJ1-2	-	CASSFVSGGTNYGYTF
TRBV6-2/TRBV6-3	TRBJ2-5	TRBD2	CASSLAGGGETQYF
TRBV24-1	TRBJ2-7	-	CATRTRPIGGVNEQYF
TRBV6-5	TRBJ1-5	-	CASRSSNQPQHF
TRBV6-5	TRBJ2-2	-	CASSYIPGELFF
TRBV7-8	TRBJ1-4	-	CASSLAGAHEKLFF
TRBV29-1	TRBJ2-3	-	CSVDGLLAPASTDTQYF
TRBV6-2/TRBV6-3	TRBJ2-2	-	CASSKRDSPGELFF
TRBV5-1	TRBJ2-5	TRBD1	CASSRMTGEETQYF
TRBV6-5	TRBJ1-6	-	CASSSTTGWNSPLHF
TRBV12-3/TRBV12-4	TRBJ2-3	-	CASSLSGESTQYF
TRBV15	TRBJ1-2	-	CATSSDGTETYGYTF
TRBV3-1/TRBV3-2	TRBJ1-6	-	CASSQGGGWRGSYNSPLHF
TRBV5-4	TRBJ2-3	-	CASPAHRDASSVDTQYF
TRBV5-4	TRBJ1-5	-	CASRYLRGTQPQHF
TRBV4-1	TRBJ1-1	-	CASSPTEVRVRAFF
TRBV28	TRBJ1-2	-	CASWTEYGYTF
TRBV3-1/TRBV3-2	TRBJ1-3	TRBD1	CASSPPRGRTGGNTIYF
TRBV11-2	TRBJ2-7	-	CASSLVWEAAYEQYF
TRBV29-1	TRBJ2-1	-	CSVSGRLIDNEQFF
TRBV27	TRBJ1-5	TRBD1	CASRETGGGQPQHF
TRBV6-5	TRBJ1-2	TRBD1	CASSSDRGGYGYTF
TRBV5-1	TRBJ2-2	-	CASSSFGGRNTGELFF
TRBV2	TRBJ2-7	TRBD2	CASSEAYAGGLLPYEQYF
TRBV4-1	TRBJ1-1	TRBD1	CASSPIKGQGDTEAFF
TRBV2	TRBJ2-3	TRBD2	CASSRLAGYTDTQYF
TRBV6-5	TRBJ2-5	-	CASSSDLLGETQYF
TRBV3-1/TRBV3-2	TRBJ1-5	-	CASSQDFTNQPQHF
TRBV6-6	TRBJ1-3	-	CASSLSGQSFHSGNTIYF
TRBV30	TRBJ1-5	-	CAWSVGGTNQPQHF
TRBV4-2	TRBJ1-6	-	CASSQESWQGNGSPLHF
TRBV6-4	TRBJ1-5	-	CASSERGDNQPQHF
TRBV12-2	TRBJ1-2	-	CASRLSRRQITNYGYTF
TRBV2	TRBJ2-1	-	CASSFGPLNYNEQFF
TRBV24-1	TRBJ2-3	TRBD1	CATSDLITGGTDTQYF
TRBV6-6	TRBJ1-2	-	CASSYSGYGYTF
TRBV7-2	TRBJ1-2	-	CASSLAGDQGNYYGYTF
TRBV2	TRBJ1-1	TRBD1	CASSESGGTEAFF
TRBV11-2	TRBJ1-5	-	CASSSRDTNQPQHF
TRBV5-6	TRBJ1-1	-	CASSLPGGNTEAFF
TRBV30	TRBJ2-6	TRBD1	CAWSSPGTGYSGANVLTF
TRBV7-2	TRBJ2-7	TRBD1	CASSLEFRGRNEQYF
TRBV18	TRBJ1-5	TRBD1	CASSPRGQGVGNQPQHF
TRBV7-2	TRBJ2-1	TRBD2	CASTVTAGGMDEQFF
TRBV7-2	TRBJ2-2	TRBD2	CASSDRRGGSPGELFF
TRBV19	TRBJ1-1	-	CASSIRSLNTEAFF